This TCR beta chain was recovered during a study of blood T cell repertoires in COVID-19. Study context: Both acute and convalescent COVID-19 samples were obtained from the United States, Italy and Spain.

V shed 7 bases, J shed 6 bases, and the junction held 7 bases outside the gene matches. Germline values: CDR1 LNHDA, CDR2 SQIVND (reference sequence). This CDR3 comprises 14 residues. The Seattle patients, enrolled during active infection, were followed longitudinally. Original processing notes: Nucleated cell number was recorded as an estimate derived from reference gene primer amplification. Assay: immunoSEQ multiplex PCR; the TCRdb copy retains only in-frame clones and omits some. V and J calls and clone size are those listed in that table; D and trimming were worked out from the DNA. The table includes about 49,000 clones, approximately 80% detected once. The sample holds one count of this clone.

Sequenced sample: peripheral blood. The chain couples TRBV19 to TRBJ1-1; 11 bases line up with TRBD1. This sequence was found in a woman of 80 years or more with COVID-19, enrolled during active disease. This chain's CDR3 is CASKKDRGQPEAFF. Written as DNA, the CDR3 is TGTGCCAGTAAAAAGGACAGGGGGCAACCTGAAGCTTTCTTT.